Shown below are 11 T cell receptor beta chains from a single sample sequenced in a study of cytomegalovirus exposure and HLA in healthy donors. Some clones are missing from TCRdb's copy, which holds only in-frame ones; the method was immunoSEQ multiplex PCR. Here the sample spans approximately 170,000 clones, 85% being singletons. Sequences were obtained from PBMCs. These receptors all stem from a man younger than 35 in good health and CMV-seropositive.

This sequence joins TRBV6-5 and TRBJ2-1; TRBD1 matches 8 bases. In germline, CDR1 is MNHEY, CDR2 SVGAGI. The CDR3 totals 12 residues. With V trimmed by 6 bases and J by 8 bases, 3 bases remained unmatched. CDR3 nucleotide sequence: TGTGCCAGCAGCGAGACAGGGGATGAGCAGTTCTTC. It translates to CASSETGDEQFF.

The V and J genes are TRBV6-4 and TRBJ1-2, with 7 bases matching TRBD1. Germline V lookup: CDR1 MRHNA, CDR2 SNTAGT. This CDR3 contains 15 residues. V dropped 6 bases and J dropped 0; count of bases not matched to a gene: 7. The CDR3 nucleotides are TGTGCCAGCAGGGAGACAGGGCGTCCTAACTATGGCTACACCTTC. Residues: CASRETGRPNYGYTF.

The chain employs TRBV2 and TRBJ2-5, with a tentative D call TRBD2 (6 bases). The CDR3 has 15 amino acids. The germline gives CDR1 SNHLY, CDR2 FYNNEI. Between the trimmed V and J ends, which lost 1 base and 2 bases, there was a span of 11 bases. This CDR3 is CASSEVEGNQETQYF. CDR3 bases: TGTGCCAGCAGTGAAGTGGAGGGAAATCAAGAGACCCAGTACTTC.

CDR3 sequence reads: CASSLGHEQYF. In nucleotides, the CDR3 is TGTGCCAGCAGTTTAGGGCACGAGCAGTACTTC. The V call is TRBV28, the J call TRBJ2-7; D not resolved. This CDR3 is 11 amino acids long. Germline V gene lookup returns CDR1 MDHEN and CDR2 SYDVKM. V was clipped by 2 bases and J by 5 bases, with 4 bases between them. The variable domain in full, completed from reference TRBV28 and TRBJ2-7, reads DVKVTQSSRYLVKRTGEKVFLECVQDMDHENMFWYRQDPGLGLRLIYFSYDVKMKEKGDIPEGYSVSREKKERFSLILESASTNQTSMYLCASSLGHEQYFGPGTRLTVT.

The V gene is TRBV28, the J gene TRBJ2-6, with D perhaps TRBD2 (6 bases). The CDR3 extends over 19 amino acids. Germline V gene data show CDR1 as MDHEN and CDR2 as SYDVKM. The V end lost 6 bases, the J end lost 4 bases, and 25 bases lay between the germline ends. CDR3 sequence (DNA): TGTGCCAGCAGCTCTTCTATTTCGGGAGATCGGGCCGGGGCCAACGTCCTGACTTTC. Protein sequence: CASSSSISGDRAGANVLTF.

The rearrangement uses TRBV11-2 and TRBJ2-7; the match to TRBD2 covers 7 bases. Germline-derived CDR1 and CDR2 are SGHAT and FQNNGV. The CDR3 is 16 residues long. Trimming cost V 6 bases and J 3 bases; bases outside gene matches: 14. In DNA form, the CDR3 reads TGTGCCAGCAGACGACCGGGACTAACGACTCACTACGAGCAGTACTTC. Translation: CASRRPGLTTHYEQYF.

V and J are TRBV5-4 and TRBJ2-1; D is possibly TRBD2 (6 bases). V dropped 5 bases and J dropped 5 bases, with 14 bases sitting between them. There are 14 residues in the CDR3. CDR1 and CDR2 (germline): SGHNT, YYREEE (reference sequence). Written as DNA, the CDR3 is TGTGCCAGCAGTATAGAGGCGGGAAACAATGAGCAGTTCTTC. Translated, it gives CASSIEAGNNEQFF. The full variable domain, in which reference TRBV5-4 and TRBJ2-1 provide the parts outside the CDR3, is ETGVTQSPTHLIKTRGQQVTLRCSSQSGHNTVSWYQQALGQGPQFIFQYYREEENGRGNFPPRFSGLQFPNYSSELNVNALELDDSALYLCASSIEAGNNEQFFGPGTRLTVL.

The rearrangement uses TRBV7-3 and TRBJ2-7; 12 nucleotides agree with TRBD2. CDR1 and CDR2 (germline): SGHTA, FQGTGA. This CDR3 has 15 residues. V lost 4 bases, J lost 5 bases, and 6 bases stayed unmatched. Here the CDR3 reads CASSSLAGGINEQYF. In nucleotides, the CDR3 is TGTGCCAGCAGCTCTCTAGCGGGAGGGATTAACGAGCAGTACTTC. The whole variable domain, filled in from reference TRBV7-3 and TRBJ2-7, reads GAGVSQTPSNKVTEKGKYVELRCDPISGHTALYWYRQSLGQGPEFLIYFQGTGAADDSGLPNDRFFAVRPEGSVSTLKIQRTERGDSAVYLCASSSLAGGINEQYFGPGTRLTVT.

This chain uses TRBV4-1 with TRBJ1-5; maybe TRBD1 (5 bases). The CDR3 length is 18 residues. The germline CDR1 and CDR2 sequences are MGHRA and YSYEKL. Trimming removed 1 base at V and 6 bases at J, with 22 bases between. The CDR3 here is CASSQADGPGIVGQPQHF. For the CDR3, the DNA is TGCGCCAGCAGCCAAGCCGATGGCCCAGGGATCGTCGGTCAGCCCCAGCATTTT.

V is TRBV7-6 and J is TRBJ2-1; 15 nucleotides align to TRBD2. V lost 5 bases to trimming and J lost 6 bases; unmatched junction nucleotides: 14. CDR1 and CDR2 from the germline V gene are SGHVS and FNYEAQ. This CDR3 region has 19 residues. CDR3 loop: CASSLGLAGGPLIGNEQFF. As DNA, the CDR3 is TGTGCCAGCAGCCTTGGACTAGCGGGAGGGCCCCTGATCGGCAATGAGCAGTTCTTC.

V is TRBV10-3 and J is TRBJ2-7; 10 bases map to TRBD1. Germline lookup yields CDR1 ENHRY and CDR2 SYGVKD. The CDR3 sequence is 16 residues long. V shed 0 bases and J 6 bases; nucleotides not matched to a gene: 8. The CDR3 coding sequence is TGTGCCATCAGTGAGTCTGTCTGGGACAGGGGAACCGAGCAGTACTTC. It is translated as CAISESVWDRGTEQYF.